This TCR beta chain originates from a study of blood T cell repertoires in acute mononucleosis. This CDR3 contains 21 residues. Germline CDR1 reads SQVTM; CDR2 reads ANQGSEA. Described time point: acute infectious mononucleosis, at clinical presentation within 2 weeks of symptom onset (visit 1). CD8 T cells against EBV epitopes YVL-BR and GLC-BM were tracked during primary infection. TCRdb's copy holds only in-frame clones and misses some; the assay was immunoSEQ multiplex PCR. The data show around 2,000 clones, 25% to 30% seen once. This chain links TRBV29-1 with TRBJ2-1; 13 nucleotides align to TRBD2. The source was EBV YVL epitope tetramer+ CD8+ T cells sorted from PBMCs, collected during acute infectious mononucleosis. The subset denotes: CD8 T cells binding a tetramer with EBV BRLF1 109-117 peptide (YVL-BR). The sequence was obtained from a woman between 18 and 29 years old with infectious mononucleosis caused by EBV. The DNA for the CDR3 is TGCAGGGTAGGAGTGACAGGGTCCGGGACTAGCGGGGCATACTCCTACAATGAGCAGTTCTTC. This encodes CRVGVTGSGTSGAYSYNEQFF.